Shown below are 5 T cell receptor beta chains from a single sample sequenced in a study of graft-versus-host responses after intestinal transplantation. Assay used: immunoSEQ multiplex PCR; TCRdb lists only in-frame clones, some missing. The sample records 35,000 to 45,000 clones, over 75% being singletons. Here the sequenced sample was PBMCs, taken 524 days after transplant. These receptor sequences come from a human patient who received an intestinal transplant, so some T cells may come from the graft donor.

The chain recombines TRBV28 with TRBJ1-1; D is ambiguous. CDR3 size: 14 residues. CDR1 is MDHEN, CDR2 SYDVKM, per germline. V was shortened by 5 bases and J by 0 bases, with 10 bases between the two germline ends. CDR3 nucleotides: TGTGCCAGCAGTCCGGAAGGTTTGAACACTGAAGCTTTCTTT. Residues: CASSPEGLNTEAFF. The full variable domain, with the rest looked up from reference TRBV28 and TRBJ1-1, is DVKVTQSSRYLVKRTGEKVFLECVQDMDHENMFWYRQDPGLGLRLIYFSYDVKMKEKGDIPEGYSVSREKKERFSLILESASTNQTSMYLCASSPEGLNTEAFFGQGTRLTVV.

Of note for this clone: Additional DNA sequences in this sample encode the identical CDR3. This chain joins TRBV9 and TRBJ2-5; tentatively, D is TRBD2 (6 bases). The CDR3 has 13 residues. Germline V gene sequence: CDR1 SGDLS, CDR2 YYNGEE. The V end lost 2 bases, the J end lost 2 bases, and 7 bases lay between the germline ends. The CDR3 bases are TGTGCCAGCAGCGTGGGGGGACAAGAGACCCAGTACTTC. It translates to CASSVGGQETQYF.

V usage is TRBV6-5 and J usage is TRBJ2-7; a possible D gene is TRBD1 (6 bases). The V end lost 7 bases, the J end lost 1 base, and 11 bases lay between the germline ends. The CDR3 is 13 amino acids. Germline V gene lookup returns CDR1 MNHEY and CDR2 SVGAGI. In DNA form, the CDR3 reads TGTGCCAGCAACTCAGACAGGTCCTACGAGCAGTACTTC. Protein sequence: CASNSDRSYEQYF.

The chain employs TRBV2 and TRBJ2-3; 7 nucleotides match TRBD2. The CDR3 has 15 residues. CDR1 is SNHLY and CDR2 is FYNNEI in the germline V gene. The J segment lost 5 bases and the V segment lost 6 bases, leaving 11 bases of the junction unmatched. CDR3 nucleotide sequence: TGTGCCAGCAGGGGTGGCGGGAGCGGGATAGATACGCAGTATTTT. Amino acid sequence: CASRGGGSGIDTQYF.

The DNA of the CDR3 is TGTGCCAGTAGTACTCCCGGGCCGGGCGATGAGCAGTTCTTC. Protein sequence: CASSTPGPGDEQFF. This chain joins TRBV19 and TRBJ2-1, with unresolved D. Germline V CDR1 and CDR2: LNHDA, SQIVND (reference sequence). Trimming cost V 4 bases and J 8 bases, with 15 bases left between them. This CDR3 contains 14 residues.